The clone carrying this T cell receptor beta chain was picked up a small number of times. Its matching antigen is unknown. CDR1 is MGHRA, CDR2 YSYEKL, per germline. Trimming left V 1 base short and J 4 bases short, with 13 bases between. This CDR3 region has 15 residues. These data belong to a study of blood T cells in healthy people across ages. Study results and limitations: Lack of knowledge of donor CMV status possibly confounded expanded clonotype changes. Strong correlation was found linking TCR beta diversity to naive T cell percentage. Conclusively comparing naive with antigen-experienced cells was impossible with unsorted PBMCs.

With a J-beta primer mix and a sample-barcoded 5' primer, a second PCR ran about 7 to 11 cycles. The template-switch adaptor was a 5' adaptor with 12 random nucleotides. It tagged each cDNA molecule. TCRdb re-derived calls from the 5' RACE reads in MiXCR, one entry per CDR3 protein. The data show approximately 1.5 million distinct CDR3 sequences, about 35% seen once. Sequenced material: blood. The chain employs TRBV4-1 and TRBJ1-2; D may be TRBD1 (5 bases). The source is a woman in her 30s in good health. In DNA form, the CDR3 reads TGCGCCAGCAGCCAAGTAAAGGGGCTGAGCTATGGCTACACCTTC. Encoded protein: CASSQVKGLSYGYTF.